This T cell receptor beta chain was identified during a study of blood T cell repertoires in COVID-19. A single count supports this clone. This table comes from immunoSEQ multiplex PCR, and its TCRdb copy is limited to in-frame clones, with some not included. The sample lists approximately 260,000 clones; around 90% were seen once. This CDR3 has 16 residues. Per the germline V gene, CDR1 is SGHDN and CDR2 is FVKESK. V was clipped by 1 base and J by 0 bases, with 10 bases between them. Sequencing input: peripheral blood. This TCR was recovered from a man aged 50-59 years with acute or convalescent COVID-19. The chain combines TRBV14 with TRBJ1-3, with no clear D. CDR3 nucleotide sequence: TGTGCCAGCAGCCAAGCTGGGGAGGGCTCTGGAAACACCATATATTTT. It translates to CASSQAGEGSGNTIYF.